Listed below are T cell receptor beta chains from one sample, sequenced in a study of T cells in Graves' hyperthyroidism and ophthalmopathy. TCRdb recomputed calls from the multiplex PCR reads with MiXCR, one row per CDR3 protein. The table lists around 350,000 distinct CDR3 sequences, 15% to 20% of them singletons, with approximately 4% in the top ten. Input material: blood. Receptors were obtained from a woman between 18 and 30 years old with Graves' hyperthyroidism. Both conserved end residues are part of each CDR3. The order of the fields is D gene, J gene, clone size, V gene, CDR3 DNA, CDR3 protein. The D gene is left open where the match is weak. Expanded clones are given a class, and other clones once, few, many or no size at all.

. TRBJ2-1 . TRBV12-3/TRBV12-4 TGTGCCAGCAGTTTAGTGGGGGGTTCCTACAATGAGCAGTTCTTC CASSLVGGSYNEQFF
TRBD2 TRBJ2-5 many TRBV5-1 TGCGCCAGCAGCCTCGGACTAGTCCAAGAGACCCAGTACTTC CASSLGLVQETQYF
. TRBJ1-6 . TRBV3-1 TGTGCCAGCAGCTTAGCCGGGGACACTTCACCCCTCCACTTT CASSLAGDTSPLHF
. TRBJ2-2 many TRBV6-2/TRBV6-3 TGTGCCAGCAGTTACTCGACCTTATTATGGGCCACCGCGGACACCGGGGAGCTGTTTTTT CASSYSTLLWATADTGELFF
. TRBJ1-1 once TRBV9 TGTGCCAGCAGCGTTGCCCAAGGGGAAGGACGGACTTTCTTT CASSVAQGEGRTFF
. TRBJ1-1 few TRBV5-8 TGTGCCAGCAGCTTGTGGTTCATGAACACTGAAGCTTTCTTT CASSLWFMNTEAFF
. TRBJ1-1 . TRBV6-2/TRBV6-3 TGTGCCAGCAGCCCCGGGGCAGGGGCTTTCTTT CASSPGAGAFF
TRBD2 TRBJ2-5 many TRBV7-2 TGTGGTACTAGCGGGGGACCCCAAGAGACCCAGTACTTC CGTSGGPQETQYF
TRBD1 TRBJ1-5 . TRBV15 TGTGCCACCTCCCGGGACAGAGTTAGCAATCAGCCCCAGCATTTT CATSRDRVSNQPQHF
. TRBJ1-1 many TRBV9 TGTGCCAGCAGCGTACTGGGGTACGGTGAAGCTTTCTTT CASSVLGYGEAFF
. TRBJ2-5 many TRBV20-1 TGCAGTGCTGCTACACAGGGTGGAGAGACCCAGTACTTC CSAATQGGETQYF
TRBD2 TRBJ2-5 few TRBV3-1 TGTGCCAGCAGCCAAGAATCTGCGGGGGGGCAAGAGACCCAGTACTTC CASSQESAGGQETQYF
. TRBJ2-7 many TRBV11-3 TGTGCCAGCAGCTTACGGACGGTCCCCCTCTACGAGCAGTACTTC CASSLRTVPLYEQYF
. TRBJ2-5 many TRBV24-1 TGTGCCACCAGTGATACGACAGAGGAGACCCAGTACTTC CATSDTTEETQYF
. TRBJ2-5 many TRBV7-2 TGTGCCAGCAGCTTTCCGGGGATCCCGACCCAGTACTTC CASSFPGIPTQYF
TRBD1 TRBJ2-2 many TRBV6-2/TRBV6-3 TGTGCCAGCAGTCAGGACAGGAGTACCGGGGAGCTGTTTTTT CASSQDRSTGELFF
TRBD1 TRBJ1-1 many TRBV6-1 TGTGCCAGCAGTATGCAGGGGGGTAACACTGAAGCTTTCTTT CASSMQGGNTEAFF
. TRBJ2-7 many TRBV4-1 TGCGCCAGCAGCCAATTGTTCGATTCGGGAGAGCAGTACTTC CASSQLFDSGEQYF
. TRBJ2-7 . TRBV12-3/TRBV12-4 TGTGCCAGCAGTTGGACCGGCGGCAGCCCCTACGAGCAGTACTTC CASSWTGGSPYEQYF
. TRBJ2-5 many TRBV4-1 TGCGCCAGCAGCCAATACGGGGTATTCCAAGAGACCCAGTACTTC CASSQYGVFQETQYF
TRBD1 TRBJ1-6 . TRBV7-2 TGTGCCAGCAGCTTTGAGACAGGGGTTTCACCCCTCCACTTT CASSFETGVSPLHF
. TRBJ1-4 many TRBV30 TGTGCCTGGAGTGGAGGAGGGGGTGATGAAAAACTGTTTTTT CAWSGGGGDEKLFF
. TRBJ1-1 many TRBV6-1 TGTGCCAGCAGGGCCGGGGGCGCGGGAAACACTGAAGCTTTCTTT CASRAGGAGNTEAFF
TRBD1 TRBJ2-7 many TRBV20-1 TGCAGTGCTAGAGATTTGAGGGACAGGGGGTTCGACGAGCAGTACTTC CSARDLRDRGFDEQYF
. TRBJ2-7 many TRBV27 TGTGCCAGCAGTTTATCAGCAGGGCTTGTCTACGAGCAGTACTTC CASSLSAGLVYEQYF
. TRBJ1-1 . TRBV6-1 TGTGCCAGCAGTGAACCCGGGGGCGAAAACACTGAAGCTTTCTTT CASSEPGGENTEAFF
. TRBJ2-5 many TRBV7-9 TGTGCCAGCAGCCCCGGGACACCACTCACCCAGTACTTC CASSPGTPLTQYF
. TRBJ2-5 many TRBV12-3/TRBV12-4 TGTGCCAGCAGTTTAGCGCCGAGGGCCAGAGAGACCCAGTACTTC CASSLAPRARETQYF
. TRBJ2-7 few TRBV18 TGTGCCAGCTCACCACCGTGGGCTTACGAGCAGTACTTC CASSPPWAYEQYF
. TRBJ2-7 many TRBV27 TGTGCCAGCGGATCGACAGCCTACGAGCAGTACTTC CASGSTAYEQYF
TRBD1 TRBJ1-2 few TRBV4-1 TGCGCCAGCAGCCAAGATAGGACGGGACAGGGGTATTCCTATGGCTACACCTTC CASSQDRTGQGYSYGYTF
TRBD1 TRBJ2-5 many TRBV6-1 TGTGCCAGCAGTGGGGACAGCCAAGAGACCCAGTACTTC CASSGDSQETQYF
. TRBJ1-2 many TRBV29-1 TGCAGCGTTGCAAGACCGACCTATGGCTACACCTTC CSVARPTYGYTF
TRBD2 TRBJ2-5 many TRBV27 TGTGCCAGCAGCCAACGTCCTTCGACTAGCGGGGGGCAAGAGACCCAGTACTTC CASSQRPSTSGGQETQYF
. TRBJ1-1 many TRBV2 TGTGCCAGCAGTGATTACGGGACGTTGAACACTGAAGCTTTCTTT CASSDYGTLNTEAFF
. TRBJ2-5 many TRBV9 TGTGCCAGCAGCGTCTCCCTAGTTTTAGGCGAGACCCAGTACTTC CASSVSLVLGETQYF
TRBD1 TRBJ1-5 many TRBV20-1 TGCAGTGCTCGACAGGGGCCGGAGTCGGCCCAGCATTTT CSARQGPESAQHF
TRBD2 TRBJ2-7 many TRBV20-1 TGCAGTGCCCCTCTAGCGGGGCTTTCCTACGAGCAGTACTTC CSAPLAGLSYEQYF
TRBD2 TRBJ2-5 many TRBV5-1 TGCGCCAGCAGCTTGGCCGGGACTAGTTTTCCAGAGACCCAGTACTTC CASSLAGTSFPETQYF
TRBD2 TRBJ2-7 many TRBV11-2 TGTGCCACCGGACTAGCGGACTCCTACGAGCAGTACTTC CATGLADSYEQYF
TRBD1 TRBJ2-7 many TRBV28 TGTGCCAGCAGTTCGACAGGGCGGGTGCAGTACTTC CASSSTGRVQYF
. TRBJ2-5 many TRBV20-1 TGCAGTGCTAGCCGGGCCCTGTGGGCCCAGTACTTC CSASRALWAQYF
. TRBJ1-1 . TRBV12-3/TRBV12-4 TGTGCCAGCAGCCTAGGGGCCCGGGAGACTGAAGCTTTCTTT CASSLGARETEAFF
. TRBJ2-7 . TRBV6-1 TGTGCCGCTAGTGACGGTCGTATGGACGACGAGCAGTACTTC CAASDGRMDDEQYF
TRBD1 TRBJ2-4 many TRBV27 TGTGCCAGCAGTCGCGGACAGGGAGGCAAAAACATTCAGTACTTC CASSRGQGGKNIQYF
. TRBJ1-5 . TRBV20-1 TGCAGTGCTAGAGGGACAGACTTTAGCAATCAGCCCCAGCATTTT CSARGTDFSNQPQHF
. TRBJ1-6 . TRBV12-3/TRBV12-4 TGTGCCAGCAGTAGGGGAACCTCAGGAAATTCACCCCTCCACTTT CASSRGTSGNSPLHF
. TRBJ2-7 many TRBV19 TGTGCCAGTAGTGCCCCCGAGGCAGGGGCCCACGAGCAGTACTTC CASSAPEAGAHEQYF
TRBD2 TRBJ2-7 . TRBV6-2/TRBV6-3 TGTGCCAGCAGTTGGCGGGAGGCGTACGAGCAGTACTTC CASSWREAYEQYF
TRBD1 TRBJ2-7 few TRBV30 TGTGCCTGGAGGCGGACAGGGATTGAGGAGCAGTACTTC CAWRRTGIEEQYF
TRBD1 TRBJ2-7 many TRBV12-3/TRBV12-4 TGTGCCAGCAGTTGGGACAGGATCTACGAGCAGTACTTC CASSWDRIYEQYF
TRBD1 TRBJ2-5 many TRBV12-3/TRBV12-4 TGTGCCAGCAGTTTCGGGACAGGGGGCGGGGAGACCCAGTACTTC CASSFGTGGGETQYF
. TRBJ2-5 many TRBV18 TGTGCCAGCTCACCGCCCGACAGACAAGAGACCCAGTACTTC CASSPPDRQETQYF
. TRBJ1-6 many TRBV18 TGTGCCAGCTCACCACGTGCGTGGACCCCAATTAATTCACCCCTCCACTTT CASSPRAWTPINSPLHF
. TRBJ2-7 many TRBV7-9 TGTGCCAGCAGCCACCGCGATTCCTACGAGCAGTACTTC CASSHRDSYEQYF
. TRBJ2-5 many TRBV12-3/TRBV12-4 TGTGCCAGCACCTTCGGGGGGCAAGAGTCCCAGTACTTC CASTFGGQESQYF
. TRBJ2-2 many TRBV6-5 TGTGCCAGCAGTTATGGGTACACCGGGGAGCTGTTTTTT CASSYGYTGELFF